The sequence of this TCR beta chain was determined in a study of blood T cell repertoires in COVID-19. Sequencing was performed with immunoSEQ multiplex PCR; in TCRdb, only in-frame clones are kept and a portion is missing. The repertoire consists of tens of thousands of clones, with 85% to 95% occurring once and the leading ten covering over 1.5%. This clone occurred once. The CDR3 is made up of 16 amino acids. Per the germline V gene, CDR1 is SGHRS and CDR2 is YFSETQ. Germline trimming cut 4 bases from V and 1 base from J; bases unmatched to any gene: 8. V and J are TRBV5-1 and TRBJ2-5, with 9 nucleotides matching TRBD2. This TCR was sampled from a man in his 60s with acute or convalescent COVID-19. The sample taken for sequencing was peripheral blood. The CDR3 DNA is TGCGCCAGCAGCCCAGCCTTAGCGGGAGCCCAAGAGACCCAGTACTTC. Protein sequence: CASSPALAGAQETQYF. Together with reference TRBV5-1 and TRBJ2-5, the CDR3 gives the full variable domain: KAGVTQTPRYLIKTRGQQVTLSCSPISGHRSVSWYQQTPGQGLQFLFEYFSETQRNKGNFPGRFSGRQFSNSRSEMNVSTLELGDSALYLCASSPALAGAQETQYFGPGTRLLVL.